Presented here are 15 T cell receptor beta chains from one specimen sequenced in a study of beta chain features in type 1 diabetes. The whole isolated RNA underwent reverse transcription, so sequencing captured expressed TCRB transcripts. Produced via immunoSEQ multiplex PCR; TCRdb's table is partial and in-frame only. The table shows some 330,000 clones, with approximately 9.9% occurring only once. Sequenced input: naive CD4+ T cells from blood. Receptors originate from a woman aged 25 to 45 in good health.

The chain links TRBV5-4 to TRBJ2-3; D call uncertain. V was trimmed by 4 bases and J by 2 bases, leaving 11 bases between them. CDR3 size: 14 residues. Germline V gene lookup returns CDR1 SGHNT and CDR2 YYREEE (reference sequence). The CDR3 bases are TGTGCCAGCAGCGTAAGCGACTTCACAGATACGCAGTATTTT. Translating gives CASSVSDFTDTQYF.

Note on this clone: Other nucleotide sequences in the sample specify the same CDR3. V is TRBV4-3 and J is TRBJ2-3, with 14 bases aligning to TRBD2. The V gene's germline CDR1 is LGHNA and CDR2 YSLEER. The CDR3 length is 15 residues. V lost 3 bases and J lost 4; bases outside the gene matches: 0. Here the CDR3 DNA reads TGCGCCAGCAGCCAGGGACTAGCGGGAGCAGATACGCAGTATTTT. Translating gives CASSQGLAGADTQYF.

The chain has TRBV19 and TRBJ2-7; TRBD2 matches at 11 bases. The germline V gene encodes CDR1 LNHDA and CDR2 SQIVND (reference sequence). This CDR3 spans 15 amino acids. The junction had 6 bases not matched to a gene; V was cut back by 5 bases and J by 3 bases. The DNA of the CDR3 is TGTGCCAGTAGTCCAACTAGCGGGAGTATCTACGAGCAGTACTTC. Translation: CASSPTSGSIYEQYF.

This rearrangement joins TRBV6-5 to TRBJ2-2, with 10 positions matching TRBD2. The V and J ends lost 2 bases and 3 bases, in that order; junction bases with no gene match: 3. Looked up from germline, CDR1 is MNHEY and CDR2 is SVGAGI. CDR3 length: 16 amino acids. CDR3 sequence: CASSYLAGADTGELFF. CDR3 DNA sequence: TGTGCCAGCAGTTACCTAGCGGGAGCCGACACCGGGGAGCTGTTTTTT.

The CDR3 loop reads CASSFSGGSSYNEQFF. CDR3 DNA: TGCGCCAGCAGCTTTTCGGGAGGAAGCTCCTACAATGAGCAGTTCTTC. The chain combines TRBV5-1 with TRBJ2-1; 7 bases are a match to TRBD2. The CDR3 totals 16 residues. Germline CDR1 is SGHRS and CDR2 is YFSETQ. With 2 bases clipped from V and 0 bases from J, the junction kept 5 bases outside the gene matches.

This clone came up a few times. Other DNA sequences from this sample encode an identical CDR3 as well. CDR3 DNA sequence: TGTGCCAGCAGCTTATCACAGGGCAATCAGCCCCAGCATTTT. It specifies CASSLSQGNQPQHF. The J gene is TRBJ1-5, the V gene TRBV7-2; possible D gene TRBD1, 5 bases. Germline loops: CDR1 SGHTA, CDR2 FQGNSA. CDR3 length: 14 amino acids. V gave up 2 bases and J gave up 2 bases, with 7 bases separating them.

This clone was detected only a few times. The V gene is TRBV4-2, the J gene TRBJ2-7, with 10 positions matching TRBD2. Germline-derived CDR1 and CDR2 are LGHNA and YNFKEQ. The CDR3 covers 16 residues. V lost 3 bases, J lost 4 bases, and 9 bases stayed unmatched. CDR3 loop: CASSQELAGEVYEQYF. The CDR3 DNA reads TGTGCCAGCAGCCAGGAGCTAGCGGGAGAGGTATACGAGCAGTACTTC.

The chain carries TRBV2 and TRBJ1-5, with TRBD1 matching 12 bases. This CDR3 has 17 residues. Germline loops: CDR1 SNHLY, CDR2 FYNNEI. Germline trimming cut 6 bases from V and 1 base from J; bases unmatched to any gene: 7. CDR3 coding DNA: TGTGCCAGCAGGGGACAGGGGGCCGGAGTCAGCAATCAGCCCCAGCATTTT. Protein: CASRGQGAGVSNQPQHF.

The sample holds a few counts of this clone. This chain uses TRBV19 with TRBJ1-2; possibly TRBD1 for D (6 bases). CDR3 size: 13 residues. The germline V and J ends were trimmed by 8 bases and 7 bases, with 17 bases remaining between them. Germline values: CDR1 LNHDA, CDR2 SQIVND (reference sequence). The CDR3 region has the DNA TGTGCCAGTGGCCCGAGGCAGGGGAGTGGCTACACCTTC. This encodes CASGPRQGSGYTF.

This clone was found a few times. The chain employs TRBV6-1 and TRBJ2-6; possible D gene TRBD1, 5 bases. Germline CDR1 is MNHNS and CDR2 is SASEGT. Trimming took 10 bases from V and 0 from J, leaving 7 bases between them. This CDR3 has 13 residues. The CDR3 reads CATTVSGANVLTF. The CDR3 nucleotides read TGTGCCACGACAGTCTCTGGGGCCAACGTCCTGACTTTC.

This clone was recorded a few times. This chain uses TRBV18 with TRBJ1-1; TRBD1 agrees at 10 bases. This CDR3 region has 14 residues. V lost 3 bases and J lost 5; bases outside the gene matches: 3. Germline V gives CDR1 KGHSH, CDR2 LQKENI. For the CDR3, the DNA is TGTGCCAGCTCACCGGGACAGGGGAGAACTGAAGCTTTCTTT. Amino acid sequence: CASSPGQGRTEAFF. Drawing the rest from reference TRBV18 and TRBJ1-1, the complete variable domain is NAGVMQNPRHLVRRRGQEARLRCSPMKGHSHVYWYRQLPEEGLKFMVYLQKENIIDESGMPKERFSAEFPKEGPSILRIQQVVRGDSAAYFCASSPGQGRTEAFFGQGTRLTVV.

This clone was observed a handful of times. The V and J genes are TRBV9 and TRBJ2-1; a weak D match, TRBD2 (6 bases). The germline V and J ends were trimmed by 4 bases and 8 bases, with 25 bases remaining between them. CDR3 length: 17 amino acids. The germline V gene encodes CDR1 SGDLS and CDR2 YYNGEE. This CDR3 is CASSSRFSGTLGHEQFF. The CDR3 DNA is TGTGCCAGCAGCTCGAGGTTCTCCGGGACTCTAGGTCATGAGCAGTTCTTC.

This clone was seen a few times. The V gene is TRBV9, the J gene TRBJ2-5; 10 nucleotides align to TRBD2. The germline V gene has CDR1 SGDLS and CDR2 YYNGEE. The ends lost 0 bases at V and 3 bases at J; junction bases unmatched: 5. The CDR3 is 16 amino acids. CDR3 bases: TGTGCCAGCAGCGTAGGTCTAGCGGGAGTGGAAGAGACCCAGTACTTC. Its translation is CASSVGLAGVEETQYF.

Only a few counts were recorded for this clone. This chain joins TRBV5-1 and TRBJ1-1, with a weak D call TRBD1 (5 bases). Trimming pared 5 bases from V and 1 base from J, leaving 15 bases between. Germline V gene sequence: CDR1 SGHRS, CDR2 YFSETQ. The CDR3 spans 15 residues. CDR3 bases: TGCGCCAGCAGTCCCCGAGGAGGGACGAACACTGAAGCTTTCTTT. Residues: CASSPRGGTNTEAFF.

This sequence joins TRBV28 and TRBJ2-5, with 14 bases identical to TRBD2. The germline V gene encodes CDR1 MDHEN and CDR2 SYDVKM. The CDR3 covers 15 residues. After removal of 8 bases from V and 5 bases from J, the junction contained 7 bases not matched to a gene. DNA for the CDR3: TGTGCCAGCGGACTAGCGGGAGGTGGTAGGGAGACCCAGTACTTC. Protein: CASGLAGGGRETQYF.